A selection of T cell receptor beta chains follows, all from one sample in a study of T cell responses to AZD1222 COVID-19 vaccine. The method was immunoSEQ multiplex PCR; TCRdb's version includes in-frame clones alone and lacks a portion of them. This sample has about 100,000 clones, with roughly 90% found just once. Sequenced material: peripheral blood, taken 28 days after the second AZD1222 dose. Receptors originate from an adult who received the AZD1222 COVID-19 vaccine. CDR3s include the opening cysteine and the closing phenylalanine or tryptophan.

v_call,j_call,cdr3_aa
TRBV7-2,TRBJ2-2,CASSLYVFLTGELFF
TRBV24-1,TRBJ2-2,CATSEGGSGTGELFF
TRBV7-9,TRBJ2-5,CASSSGGKETQYF
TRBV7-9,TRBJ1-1,CASSLEAGHEAFF
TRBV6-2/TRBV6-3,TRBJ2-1,CASSYWGLGTSGRAREQFF
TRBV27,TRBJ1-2,CASKMRGLGYGYTF
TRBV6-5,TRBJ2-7,CASQGATREQYF
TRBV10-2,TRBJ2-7,CASRTGDEQYF
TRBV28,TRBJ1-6,CASSLQDRVHSPLHF
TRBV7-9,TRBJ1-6,CASSFRSGGSPLHF
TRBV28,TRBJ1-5,CASSLSDYSNQPQHF
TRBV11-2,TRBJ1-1,CASSLRPARTNTEAFF
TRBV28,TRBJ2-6,CASIPHSGANVLTF
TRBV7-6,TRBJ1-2,CASSAGQGVFLDGYTF
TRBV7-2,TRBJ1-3,CASSFGTDHGNTIYF
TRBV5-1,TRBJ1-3,CASSPGQGAGNTIYF
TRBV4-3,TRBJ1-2,CASSQEPGYGYTF
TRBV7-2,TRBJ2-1,CASSPSGPSSYNEQFF
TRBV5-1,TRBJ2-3,CASSTRIRDPTDTQYF
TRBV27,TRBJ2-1,CASRVARLAGPYNEQFF
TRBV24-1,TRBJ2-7,CATTHSAYEQYF
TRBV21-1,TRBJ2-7,CASTIGRGYEQYF
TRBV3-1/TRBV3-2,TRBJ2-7,CASSQVKESHEQYF
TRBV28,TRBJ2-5,CASSIAAAGGGQTQYF
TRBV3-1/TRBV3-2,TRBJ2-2,CASRPTSGRGGELFF
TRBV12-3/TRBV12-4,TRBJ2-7,CASSSSLAGEQYF
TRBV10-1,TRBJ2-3,CASSSTGTDTQYF
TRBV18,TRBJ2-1,CASSPGVSWEQFF
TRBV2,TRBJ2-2,CASSASKRPNTGELFF
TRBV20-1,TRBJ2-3,CSASWLAETQYF
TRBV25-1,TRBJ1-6,CASSWDRENSPLHF
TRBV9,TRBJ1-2,CASSVGQGNGGYGYTF
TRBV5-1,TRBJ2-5,CASSSDRGQETQYF
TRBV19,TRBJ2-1,CASGLVNNEQFF
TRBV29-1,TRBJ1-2,CSVAGTHYGYTF
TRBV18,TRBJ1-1,CASSPPVNRENTEAFF
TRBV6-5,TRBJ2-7,CASRGGLAGRGEQYF
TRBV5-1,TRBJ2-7,CASSFRDSYEQYF
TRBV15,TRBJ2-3,CATSRDLRGRKGADTQYF
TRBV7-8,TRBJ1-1,CASSRDRRSEAFF
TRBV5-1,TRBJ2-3,CASSFGAPNGADTQYF
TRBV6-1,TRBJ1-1,CASSEWDEAFF
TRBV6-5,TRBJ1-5,CASKIGDRDNQPQHF
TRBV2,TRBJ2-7,CATSTSGSYEQYF
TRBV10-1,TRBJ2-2,CASSTRQGASPGELFF
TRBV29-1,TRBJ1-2,CSVEGQNYGYTF
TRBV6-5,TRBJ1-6,CASSYSGQGFSPLHF
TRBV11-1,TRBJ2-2,CASSSSRGTGELFF
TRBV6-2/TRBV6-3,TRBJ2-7,CASSYAGRVSGKSYEQYF